The source of this T cell receptor (beta chain) is a study of response to subunit inactivated influenza vaccine. Study observations and caveats: Authors suggested few new T cells are recruited by each seasonal influenza vaccination.

V dropped 1 base and J dropped 9; count of bases not matched to a gene: 7. CDR3 length: 15 residues. CDR1 and CDR2 from the germline V gene are SGDLS and YYNGEE. This clonotype was observed at least ten times. Its matching antigen is unknown. TCRdb reprocessed the RT-PCR reads with MiXCR, giving one entry per CDR3 protein. The data contain 600,000 to 700,000 distinct CDR3 sequences, around 13% of them singletons. The receptor comes from a man aged 50-59 years who received an inactivated influenza vaccine. Sequenced here: PBMCs from blood, sampled less than 15 days before vaccination. V gene TRBV9 combines with J gene TRBJ2-1, with TRBD2 identical over 10 bases. CDR3 protein: CASSVWGTSVREQFF. CDR3 sequence (DNA): TGTGCCAGCAGCGTATGGGGGACTAGCGTCCGTGAGCAGTTCTTC.